This section outlines one T cell receptor beta chain sequence together with its context. Different DNA sequences within this sample yield the same CDR3. The sample is drawn from a study of blood T cell repertoires in COVID-19. As originally analysed: Amplification with reference gene primers provided the estimates of nucleated cell counts. Produced via immunoSEQ multiplex PCR; TCRdb's table is partial and in-frame only. V, J and clone size were drawn from that table, and D and trimming were deduced from the DNA. Counted here are around 300,000 clones, over 80% occurring once; the ten biggest clones make up 5%. Germline V lookup: CDR1 SGHRS, CDR2 YFSETQ. Trimming left V 3 bases short and J 4 bases short, with 10 bases between. The CDR3 length is 13 residues.

V is TRBV5-1 and J is TRBJ1-1, with D possibly being TRBD1 (6 bases). This sequence originates from a man aged 25-45 years who had recovered from COVID-19. Input material: PBMCs or T cells enriched from blood (not recorded which). CDR3 nucleotides: TGCGCCAGCAGCTCGCAGGGGAGCACTGAAGCTTTCTTT. It encodes CASSSQGSTEAFF.